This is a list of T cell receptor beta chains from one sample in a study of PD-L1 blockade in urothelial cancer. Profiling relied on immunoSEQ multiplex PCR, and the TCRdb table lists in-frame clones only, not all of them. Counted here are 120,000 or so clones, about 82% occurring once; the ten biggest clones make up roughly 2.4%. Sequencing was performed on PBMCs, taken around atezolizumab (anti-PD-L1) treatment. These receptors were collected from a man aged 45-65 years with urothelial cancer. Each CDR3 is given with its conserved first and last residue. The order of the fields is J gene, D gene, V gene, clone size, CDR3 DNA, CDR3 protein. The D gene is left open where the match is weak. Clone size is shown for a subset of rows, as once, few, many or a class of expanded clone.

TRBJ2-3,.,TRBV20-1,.,TGCAGTGCCGTTAGTCCAGATACGCAGTATTTT,CSAVSPDTQYF
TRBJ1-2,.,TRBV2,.,TGTGCCAGCAGTGATACGGGCAGGGCCTATGGCTACACCTTC,CASSDTGRAYGYTF
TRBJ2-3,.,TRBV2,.,TGTGCCAGCAGTGAAGAGGGGGTTCCAACAGATACGCAGTATTTT,CASSEEGVPTDTQYF
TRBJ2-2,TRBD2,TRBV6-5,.,TGTGCCAGCACCTCTAGCGGGAGGGCCACCGGGGAGCTGTTTTTT,CASTSSGRATGELFF
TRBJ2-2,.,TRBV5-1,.,TGCGCCAGCAGCTTGATTAGGAGTGGAGGCACCGGGGAGCTGTTTTTT,CASSLIRSGGTGELFF
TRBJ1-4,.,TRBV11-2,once,TGTGCCAGCAGCTTAAGTCCAGGTGAAAAACTGTTTTTT,CASSLSPGEKLFF
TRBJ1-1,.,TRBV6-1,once,TGTGCCAGCAGAGACTGGACAGTCAACACTGAAGCTTTCTTT,CASRDWTVNTEAFF
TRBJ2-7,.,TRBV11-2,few,TGTGCCAGCAGAAGTGGAGTTGAGCAGTACTTC,CASRSGVEQYF
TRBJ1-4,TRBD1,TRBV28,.,TGTGCCAGCAGCTTGGTCGACAGGGGGAGGGAAAAACTGTTTTTT,CASSLVDRGREKLFF
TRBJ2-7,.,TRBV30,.,TGTGCCTGGAGTCCCCGAGGGGGAGGGTACGAGCAGTACTTC,CAWSPRGGGYEQYF
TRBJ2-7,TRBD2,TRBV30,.,TGTGCCTGGAGTGTACGTCGAACTAGCGGGTGGTCTTACGAGCAGTACTTC,CAWSVRRTSGWSYEQYF
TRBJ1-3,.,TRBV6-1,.,TGTGCCAGCAGTGAAAAAGCTCCCGGAAACACCATATATTTT,CASSEKAPGNTIYF
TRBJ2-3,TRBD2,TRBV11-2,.,TGTGCCAGCAGACCCTGGACTAGCGGGAGTGAGGGCACAGATACGCAGTATTTT,CASRPWTSGSEGTDTQYF
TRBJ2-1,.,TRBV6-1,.,TGTGCCAGCAGTAAGGGGCCGGCACAATTGGATGAGCAGTTCTTC,CASSKGPAQLDEQFF
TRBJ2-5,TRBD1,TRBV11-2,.,TGTGCCAGCAGCTTAGGCGGGACAGGGTTTCGGGAGACCCAGTACTTC,CASSLGGTGFRETQYF
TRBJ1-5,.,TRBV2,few,TGTGCCAGCAGTTTGGGCGATTCGGGGTGGTTCGGCAATCAGCCCCAGCATTTT,CASSLGDSGWFGNQPQHF
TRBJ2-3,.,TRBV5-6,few,TGTGCCAGCTCGACGCGGGTTTACACAGATACGCAGTATTTT,CASSTRVYTDTQYF
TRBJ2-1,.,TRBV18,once,TGTGCCAGCTCACCAACCAGAATGAACAATGAGCAGTTCTTC,CASSPTRMNNEQFF
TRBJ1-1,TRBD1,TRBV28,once,TGTGCCAGCAGTTTCCGCGGGACAGGGACCACTGAAGCTTTCTTT,CASSFRGTGTTEAFF
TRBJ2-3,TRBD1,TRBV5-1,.,TGCGCCAGCAGCTTGGATCAGGGGGCCGTCGACGTGATGGCAGATACGCAGTATTTT,CASSLDQGAVDVMADTQYF
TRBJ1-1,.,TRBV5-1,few,TGCGCCAGCAGCACCGCGACAGGAACGAACACTGAAGCTTTCTTT,CASSTATGTNTEAFF
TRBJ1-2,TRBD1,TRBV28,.,TGTGCCAGCAGGGGGGACAGCAGGTCGTTTGGCTACACCTTC,CASRGDSRSFGYTF
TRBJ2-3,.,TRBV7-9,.,TGTGCCAGCAGCTCTACAAGGGGCACCACAGATACGCAGTATTTT,CASSSTRGTTDTQYF
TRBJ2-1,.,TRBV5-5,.,TGTGCCAGCAGCTTGCAACCGACATACAATGAGCAGTTCTTC,CASSLQPTYNEQFF
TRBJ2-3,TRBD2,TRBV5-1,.,TGCGCCAGCAGCCGACTAGGGGGACTAGCGGGAGGAGTCAGAGATACGCAGTATTTT,CASSRLGGLAGGVRDTQYF
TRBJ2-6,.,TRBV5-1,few,TGCGCCAGCAGCCTAGGACAGCCTTCCTCTGGGGCCAACGTCCTGACTTTC,CASSLGQPSSGANVLTF
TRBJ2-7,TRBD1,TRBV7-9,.,TGTGCCAGCAGTTTCTCCGGAGACAGGGGCTTATACTTC,CASSFSGDRGLYF
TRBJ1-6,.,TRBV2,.,TGTGCCAGCACTCAACAGGGATCCTATAATTCACCCCTCCACTTT,CASTQQGSYNSPLHF
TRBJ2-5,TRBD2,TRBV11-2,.,TGTGCCAGCAGAACTAGCGGAGAAGAGACCCAGTACTTC,CASRTSGEETQYF
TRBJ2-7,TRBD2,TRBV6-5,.,TGTGCCAGCAGACGGACTAGCGGGAGCTCCTACGAGCAGTACTTC,CASRRTSGSSYEQYF
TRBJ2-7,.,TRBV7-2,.,TGTGCCAGCAGCTTAGTCGGAGGCGGGGACGATTACGAGCAGTACTTC,CASSLVGGGDDYEQYF
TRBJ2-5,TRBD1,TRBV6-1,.,TGTGCCAGCAGTGGCGGACAGGAACTCGAGACCCAGTACTTC,CASSGGQELETQYF
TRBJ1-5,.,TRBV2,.,TGTGCCAGCAGTGAAAGGGGTTATAGCAATCAGCCCCAGCATTTT,CASSERGYSNQPQHF
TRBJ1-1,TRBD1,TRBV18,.,TGTGCCAGCTCACCAAGAGGAACAGGGGAAGCGGCTTTCTTT,CASSPRGTGEAAFF
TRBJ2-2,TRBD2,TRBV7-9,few,TGTGCCAGCAGCTTAGTTAGCGGGAAAACAAACACCGGGGAGCTGTTTTTT,CASSLVSGKTNTGELFF
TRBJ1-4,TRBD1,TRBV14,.,TGTGCCAGCCGCAGAAGCGGGACAGGCCCGGCGGGTGAAAAACTGTTTTTT,CASRRSGTGPAGEKLFF
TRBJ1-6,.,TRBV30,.,TGTGCCTACGTAGGGGGGGCCCCCCCCTCCTATAATTCACCCCTCCACTTT,CAYVGGAPPSYNSPLHF
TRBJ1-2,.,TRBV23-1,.,TGCGCCAGCAGTCAAGGGCAGGGCCATGGCTACACCTTC,CASSQGQGHGYTF
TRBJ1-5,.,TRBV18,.,TGTGCCAGCTCGCCAAGGGGAAATCAGCCCCAGCATTTT,CASSPRGNQPQHF
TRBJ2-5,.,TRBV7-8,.,TGTGCCAGCAGCGGGCCAAACCAAGAGACCCAGTACTTC,CASSGPNQETQYF
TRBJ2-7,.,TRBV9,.,TGTGCCAGCAGCGTAGGTCAGGGCAACTACGAGCAGTACTTC,CASSVGQGNYEQYF
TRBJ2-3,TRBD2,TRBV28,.,TGTGCCAGCAGTGCGACTAGCGGGAGGGTTGCAGATACGCAGTATTTT,CASSATSGRVADTQYF
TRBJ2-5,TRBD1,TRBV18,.,TGTGCCAGCTCAACCTTGACAGGGGGGGAAGAGACCCAGTACTTC,CASSTLTGGEETQYF
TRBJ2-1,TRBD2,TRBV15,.,TGTGCCACCAGCAGAGATATAGCGGGAGATGAGCAGTTCTTC,CATSRDIAGDEQFF
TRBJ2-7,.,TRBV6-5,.,TGTGCCAGCAGTAGTAGCGGGACAGATGATTACGAGCAGTACTTC,CASSSSGTDDYEQYF
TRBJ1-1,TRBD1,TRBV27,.,TGTGCCAGCAGAAGGAGTAGAGGGACAGGGGGAAAAGCTTTCTTT,CASRRSRGTGGKAFF
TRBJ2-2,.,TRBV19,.,TGTGCCAGTAGTATAGGAGGCCCGAGCACCGGGGAGCTGTTTTTT,CASSIGGPSTGELFF
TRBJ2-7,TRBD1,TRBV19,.,TGTGCCAGTAGTAGGGACAGAACCTACGAGCAGTACTTC,CASSRDRTYEQYF
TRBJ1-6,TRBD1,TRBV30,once,TGTGCCTGGAGTGTTCAGGACAGGAATAATTCACCCCTCCACTTT,CAWSVQDRNNSPLHF
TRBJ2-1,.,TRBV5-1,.,TGCGCCAGCAGCTTGGTGGTACTGTCGAACAATGAGCAGTTCTTC,CASSLVVLSNNEQFF